This record looks at one T cell receptor beta chain sequence and its context. Its antigen is unidentified. This specimen comes from a study of shared clonotypes between healthy human individuals. Study summary: Plates per donor: three CD4 naive, three CD4 memory, two CD8 naive, one CD8 memory.

Genomic DNA belonging to each subset was distributed in equal measure over several immunoSEQ plates. The assay was immunoSEQ multiplex PCR, and TCRdb's table has in-frame clones only and misses some. Among roughly 590,000 clones listed, around 95% were seen once. Whole-study findings and limits: Some naive CD4 clonotypes, roughly 5%, turned up in common across several donors.

The germline V gene encodes CDR1 PRHDT and CDR2 FYEKMQ (reference sequence). This CDR3 spans 11 amino acids. Trimming removed 10 bases at V and 1 base at J, with 7 bases between. Naivety among CD8 cells was defined by CD45RO negativity and positive CCR7 selection, thereby excluding terminally differentiated effector memory CD45RA+ cells. The study drew its donors from healthy HIV-negative adults without recent acute infections or vaccinations. The receptor was derived from a woman aged 25 to 39 in good health. The chain carries TRBV13 and TRBJ1-2, with D unclear. Sequenced material: naive CD8+ T cells sorted from blood. The CDR3 sequence is CATIINYGYTF. The CDR3 DNA sequence: TGTGCCACCATTATTAACTATGGCTACACCTTC.